This TCR beta chain was captured in a study of blood T cell repertoires in COVID-19. About the study: Collection of acute and convalescent COVID-19 samples took place in the United States, Italy and Spain. Nucleic acid was either cDNA or gDNA, and it came from T cells, B-cell-depleted T cells, or PBMCs.

In the original processing: The assay estimated nucleated cells by amplifying reference gene primers. Sequenced by immunoSEQ multiplex PCR; TCRdb stores in-frame clones only, minus some. V and J calls plus clone size are reproduced from that table; the DNA served to infer D and trimming. This table has 65,000 to 70,000 clones, about nine tenths appearing once. The sample was peripheral blood. The origin of this receptor is a man aged 50 or older with active COVID-19.

CDR3 in DNA: TGTGCCAGCAGCCTGACTAGCGGGTTAGGAGAGCAGTTCTTC. This codes for CASSLTSGLGEQFF. The J gene is TRBJ2-1, the V gene TRBV11-1; TRBD2 aligns across 10 bases. Germline loops: CDR1 SGHAT, CDR2 FQDESV (reference sequence). V dropped 5 bases and J dropped 10; count of bases not matched to a gene: 8. The CDR3 has 14 residues.